The rows below give T cell receptor beta chains drawn from one sample of a study of cytomegalovirus exposure and HLA in healthy donors. The table came from immunoSEQ multiplex PCR; TCRdb's copy has only in-frame clones and leaves some out. The sample totals about 50,000 clones. Source material: PBMCs. The receptors come from a man aged 18 to 30 in good health and CMV-seropositive. The CDR3 runs from the conserved cysteine through the conserved F or W. A D gene is named only where the DNA matches it firmly.

cdr3_length: 15
j_call: TRBJ2-6
v_call: TRBV27
d_call: NA
cdr3_nt: TGTGCCAGCAAGCTAGCGATGTCCGGGGCCAACGTCCTGACTTTC
cdr3_aa: CASKLAMSGANVLTF

cdr3_length: 16
j_call: TRBJ2-7
v_call: TRBV7-2
d_call: TRBD2
cdr3_nt: TGTGCCAGCAGATTGACTAGCGGGAGTGGGTCCTACGAGCAGTACTTC
cdr3_aa: CASRLTSGSGSYEQYF

cdr3_length: 19
j_call: TRBJ2-7
v_call: TRBV4-2
d_call: NA
cdr3_nt: TGTGCCAGCAGCCAAAGGGGACCACGGGTGGACGGTGGGAGGCCCGAGCAGTACTTC
cdr3_aa: CASSQRGPRVDGGRPEQYF

cdr3_length: 16
j_call: TRBJ2-2
v_call: TRBV5-1
d_call: TRBD2
cdr3_nt: TGCGCCAGCAGCGCTATAGCGGGAGACACGACCGGGGAGCTGTTTTTT
cdr3_aa: CASSAIAGDTTGELFF

cdr3_length: 14
j_call: TRBJ1-2
v_call: TRBV5-1
d_call: TRBD1
cdr3_nt: TGCGCCAGCAGCCCCGCACAGGGGGCAGGTGGCTACACCTTC
cdr3_aa: CASSPAQGAGGYTF

cdr3_length: 17
j_call: TRBJ1-2
v_call: TRBV11-3
d_call: NA
cdr3_nt: TGTGCCAGCAGGTCAACTCAAGGGGCCAGAGAATACTATGGCTACACCTTC
cdr3_aa: CASRSTQGAREYYGYTF

cdr3_length: 20
j_call: TRBJ2-2
v_call: TRBV7-6
d_call: TRBD2
cdr3_nt: TGTGCCAGCAGCTTAGCACGACCTAGCGGGAGGGCCGGGAGGACCGGGGAGCTGTTTTTT
cdr3_aa: CASSLARPSGRAGRTGELFF

cdr3_length: 16
j_call: TRBJ2-7
v_call: TRBV11-2
d_call: TRBD1
cdr3_nt: TGTGCCAGCAGCTTAGATCCGGGACAGGCCTTCTACGAGCAGTACTTC
cdr3_aa: CASSLDPGQAFYEQYF

cdr3_length: 14
j_call: TRBJ1-4
v_call: TRBV11-2
d_call: TRBD1
cdr3_nt: TGTGCCAGCAGCTTTAGACAGGGGAATGAAAAACTGTTTTTT
cdr3_aa: CASSFRQGNEKLFF

cdr3_length: 14
j_call: TRBJ1-3
v_call: TRBV13
d_call: NA
cdr3_nt: TGTGCCAGCAGCTTATCCGGGGCTGGAAACACCATATATTTT
cdr3_aa: CASSLSGAGNTIYF

cdr3_length: 13
j_call: TRBJ2-1
v_call: TRBV5-1
d_call: NA
cdr3_nt: TGCGCCAGCAGCCCACTTATTAGGAGTGAGCAGTTCTTC
cdr3_aa: CASSPLIRSEQFF

cdr3_length: 16
j_call: TRBJ2-3
v_call: TRBV7-8
d_call: NA
cdr3_nt: TGTGCCAGCAGCTGGACAGCGGCCCTCGGCACAGATACGCAGTATTTT
cdr3_aa: CASSWTAALGTDTQYF

cdr3_length: 17
j_call: TRBJ2-3
v_call: TRBV15
d_call: NA
cdr3_nt: TGTGCCACCAGCAGAGATCCCATAGCCGAGGGCACAGATACGCAGTATTTT
cdr3_aa: CATSRDPIAEGTDTQYF

cdr3_length: 11
j_call: TRBJ2-7
v_call: TRBV18
d_call: TRBD2
cdr3_nt: TGTGCCAGCCACGCGGGGGACGAGCAGTACTTC
cdr3_aa: CASHAGDEQYF

cdr3_length: 15
j_call: TRBJ2-7
v_call: TRBV6-5
d_call: NA
cdr3_nt: TGTGCCAGCAGTTACCGATGGAGGCTAACCTACGAGCAGTACTTC
cdr3_aa: CASSYRWRLTYEQYF

cdr3_length: 13
j_call: TRBJ2-7
v_call: TRBV5-4
d_call: NA
cdr3_nt: TGTGCCAGCAGCCTTGGACAGAGGTACGAGCAGTACTTC
cdr3_aa: CASSLGQRYEQYF

cdr3_length: 13
j_call: TRBJ2-4
v_call: TRBV7-9
d_call: NA
cdr3_nt: TGTGCCAGCAGCTTAGATACCCGAGATATTCAGTACTTC
cdr3_aa: CASSLDTRDIQYF

cdr3_length: 14
j_call: TRBJ1-2
v_call: TRBV2
d_call: NA
cdr3_nt: TGTGCCAGCAGTGAAGACAGGGATAACTATGGCTACACCTTC
cdr3_aa: CASSEDRDNYGYTF

cdr3_length: 15
j_call: TRBJ1-5
v_call: TRBV6-5
d_call: TRBD1
cdr3_nt: TGTGCCAGCAGTTATTCCGGACAGGGCAATCAGCCCCAGCATTTT
cdr3_aa: CASSYSGQGNQPQHF

cdr3_length: 14
j_call: TRBJ1-1
v_call: TRBV2
d_call: NA
cdr3_nt: TGTGCCAGACGACAGGTACAAATGAACACTGAAGCTTTCTTT
cdr3_aa: CARRQVQMNTEAFF

cdr3_length: 14
j_call: TRBJ1-3
v_call: TRBV28
d_call: NA
cdr3_nt: TGTGCCAGCAGTTCCCGGGGGTCTGGAAACACCATATATTTT
cdr3_aa: CASSSRGSGNTIYF

cdr3_length: 17
j_call: TRBJ2-7
v_call: TRBV30
d_call: NA
cdr3_nt: TGTGCCTGGAGTGGGGGGCGAAAGGCAAGGCACTCCTACGAGCAGTACTTC
cdr3_aa: CAWSGGRKARHSYEQYF

cdr3_length: 14
j_call: TRBJ2-4
v_call: TRBV7-3
d_call: NA
cdr3_nt: TGTGCCAGCAGCCCTGGGGGGGCGGGAAACATTCAGTACTTC
cdr3_aa: CASSPGGAGNIQYF

cdr3_length: 16
j_call: TRBJ2-1
v_call: TRBV11-2
d_call: TRBD2
cdr3_nt: TGTGCCAGCAGCTTAGTTAGCGGGGGTAACTACAATGAGCAGTTCTTC
cdr3_aa: CASSLVSGGNYNEQFF

cdr3_length: 16
j_call: TRBJ2-1
v_call: TRBV16
d_call: NA
cdr3_nt: TGTGCCAGCAGCCAATTTGTGGGAGGCCTCCGAGGAGAGCAGTTCTTC
cdr3_aa: CASSQFVGGLRGEQFF

cdr3_length: 17
j_call: TRBJ1-5
v_call: TRBV28
d_call: NA
cdr3_nt: TGTGCCACCACGTCCCATGACAGGTTGTATAGCAATCAGCCCCAGCATTTT
cdr3_aa: CATTSHDRLYSNQPQHF

cdr3_length: 16
j_call: TRBJ2-7
v_call: TRBV12-5
d_call: NA
cdr3_nt: TGTGCTAGTGGTTTGGTACGGGGTCTCATATCCTACGAGCAGTACTTC
cdr3_aa: CASGLVRGLISYEQYF

cdr3_length: 15
j_call: TRBJ2-7
v_call: TRBV25-1
d_call: NA
cdr3_nt: TGTGCCAGCAGTGAATGGAGACTAGGGAGCTACGAGCAGTACTTC
cdr3_aa: CASSEWRLGSYEQYF

cdr3_length: 16
j_call: TRBJ2-7
v_call: TRBV7-8
d_call: TRBD2
cdr3_nt: TGTGCCAGCAGCTTAGGACGGGGCGGGAGTCTCCACGAGCAGTACTTC
cdr3_aa: CASSLGRGGSLHEQYF

cdr3_length: 14
j_call: TRBJ2-3
v_call: TRBV6-5
d_call: NA
cdr3_nt: TGTGCCACCCAGACTGGATCTAGCACAGATACGCAGTATTTT
cdr3_aa: CATQTGSSTDTQYF

cdr3_length: 18
j_call: TRBJ2-5
v_call: TRBV25-1
d_call: TRBD1
cdr3_nt: TGTGCCAGCAGTAAAAGGAGGTACGAGACAGGGGAAAAAGAGACCCAGTACTTC
cdr3_aa: CASSKRRYETGEKETQYF

cdr3_length: 15
j_call: TRBJ2-5
v_call: TRBV9
d_call: NA
cdr3_nt: TGTGCCAGCAGCGTAGGAGCTAGCGAAAAAGAGACCCAGTACTTC
cdr3_aa: CASSVGASEKETQYF

cdr3_length: 12
j_call: TRBJ2-7
v_call: TRBV10-1
d_call: NA
cdr3_nt: TGCGCCAGCAGTCCGGGACTCTACGAGCAGTACTTC
cdr3_aa: CASSPGLYEQYF

cdr3_length: 20
j_call: TRBJ2-2
v_call: TRBV7-3
d_call: TRBD2
cdr3_nt: TGTGCCAGCAGCTTCCGACTAGCGGGAGGGCCAAATGAGAACACCGGGGAGCTGTTTTTT
cdr3_aa: CASSFRLAGGPNENTGELFF

cdr3_length: 14
j_call: TRBJ2-7
v_call: TRBV7-9
d_call: TRBD2
cdr3_nt: TGTGCCAGCAGCTTAGATGGGAGGGCCGGGGAGCAGTACTTC
cdr3_aa: CASSLDGRAGEQYF

cdr3_length: 14
j_call: TRBJ1-3
v_call: TRBV5-6
d_call: TRBD1
cdr3_nt: TGTGCCAGCAGTGAGGGGACAGGACGGAACACCATATATTTT
cdr3_aa: CASSEGTGRNTIYF

cdr3_length: 14
j_call: TRBJ1-2
v_call: TRBV11-2
d_call: TRBD1
cdr3_nt: TGTGCCAGCAGGCAGACAGGGAGAATGGCTGGCTACACCTTC
cdr3_aa: CASRQTGRMAGYTF

cdr3_length: 15
j_call: TRBJ2-7
v_call: TRBV7-9
d_call: TRBD1
cdr3_nt: TGTGCCAGCAGCCTGTACCGGGACAGGGCTTACGAGCAGTACTTC
cdr3_aa: CASSLYRDRAYEQYF

cdr3_length: 14
j_call: TRBJ1-6
v_call: TRBV15
d_call: TRBD1
cdr3_nt: TGTGCCACCCAGACCGGGACAGGGGATTCACCCCTCCACTTT
cdr3_aa: CATQTGTGDSPLHF

cdr3_length: 16
j_call: TRBJ2-7
v_call: TRBV7-2
d_call: TRBD2
cdr3_nt: TGTGCCAGCAGCTTCGCTAGCGGGAGGGCCGCCTACGAGCAGTACTTC
cdr3_aa: CASSFASGRAAYEQYF

cdr3_length: 15
j_call: TRBJ2-1
v_call: TRBV5-6
d_call: TRBD2
cdr3_nt: TGTGCCAGCAGCCAATGGACTAGCGGATACAATGAGCAGTTCTTC
cdr3_aa: CASSQWTSGYNEQFF

cdr3_length: 14
j_call: TRBJ2-1
v_call: TRBV5-5
d_call: TRBD1
cdr3_nt: TGTGCCAGCAGTCGACAGGGCGCCAACAATGAGCAGTTCTTC
cdr3_aa: CASSRQGANNEQFF

cdr3_length: 13
j_call: TRBJ2-1
v_call: TRBV19
d_call: NA
cdr3_nt: TGTGCCAGTAGTAGAGCCAACTACAATGAGCAGTTCTTC
cdr3_aa: CASSRANYNEQFF

cdr3_length: 12
j_call: TRBJ1-1
v_call: TRBV10-3
d_call: NA
cdr3_nt: TGTGCCATCAGTGAAGGGGGAACTGAAGCTTTCTTT
cdr3_aa: CAISEGGTEAFF

cdr3_length: 19
j_call: TRBJ2-1
v_call: TRBV27
d_call: TRBD2
cdr3_nt: TGTGCCAGCAGTTTATGGCTAGCGGGAGGCCCTAGATACTACAATGAGCAGTTCTTC
cdr3_aa: CASSLWLAGGPRYYNEQFF

cdr3_length: 15
j_call: TRBJ1-3
v_call: TRBV2
d_call: NA
cdr3_nt: TGTGCCAGCAGTGAAATTGACTTCTCTGGAAACACCATATATTTT
cdr3_aa: CASSEIDFSGNTIYF

cdr3_length: 20
j_call: TRBJ1-3
v_call: TRBV10-3
d_call: NA
cdr3_nt: TGTGCCATCAGTGATAGTGGGGCGGCAGCTTCGCTTTCCTTTGGAAACACCATATATTTT
cdr3_aa: CAISDSGAAASLSFGNTIYF

cdr3_length: 14
j_call: TRBJ2-3
v_call: TRBV15
d_call: NA
cdr3_nt: TGTGCCACCAGCAGAGATCTTAGCACAGATACGCAGTATTTT
cdr3_aa: CATSRDLSTDTQYF

cdr3_length: 18
j_call: TRBJ2-3
v_call: TRBV7-3
d_call: TRBD2
cdr3_nt: TGTGCCAGCAGCTTAACGTATTGGGCGGGGGGTAGCACAGATACGCAGTATTTT
cdr3_aa: CASSLTYWAGGSTDTQYF

cdr3_length: 14
j_call: TRBJ2-7
v_call: TRBV5-6
d_call: TRBD1
cdr3_nt: TGTGCCAGCAGCTTGGTGGGACAGGGGTACGAGCAGTACTTC
cdr3_aa: CASSLVGQGYEQYF

cdr3_length: 13
j_call: TRBJ2-7
v_call: TRBV19
d_call: NA
cdr3_nt: TGTGCCAGTAGTATTGTCGACACCCACGAGCAGTACTTC
cdr3_aa: CASSIVDTHEQYF

cdr3_length: 12
j_call: TRBJ2-1
v_call: TRBV28
d_call: NA
cdr3_nt: TGTGCCAGCAGTAGACTCAACAATGAGCAGTTCTTC
cdr3_aa: CASSRLNNEQFF

cdr3_length: 12
j_call: TRBJ2-1
v_call: TRBV4-2
d_call: NA
cdr3_nt: TGTGCCAGCAGCCAAGGAGGCAATGAGCAGTTCTTC
cdr3_aa: CASSQGGNEQFF

cdr3_length: 12
j_call: TRBJ1-1
v_call: TRBV7-9
d_call: NA
cdr3_nt: TGTGCCAGCAGCTTAGAGGACAGACAAGCTTTCTTT
cdr3_aa: CASSLEDRQAFF

cdr3_length: 14
j_call: TRBJ2-5
v_call: TRBV5-1
d_call: NA
cdr3_nt: TGCGCCAGCAGCTCCATCTCACAGGCAGAGACCCAGTACTTC
cdr3_aa: CASSSISQAETQYF

cdr3_length: 14
j_call: TRBJ2-2
v_call: TRBV9
d_call: NA
cdr3_nt: TGTGCCAGCAGCCCCTCTAGCGACCCCGGGGAGCTGTTTTTT
cdr3_aa: CASSPSSDPGELFF

cdr3_length: 15
j_call: TRBJ2-5
v_call: TRBV5-6
d_call: NA
cdr3_nt: TGTGCCAGCAGTCGGGGGTTTGGGGGCCAAGAGACCCAGTACTTC
cdr3_aa: CASSRGFGGQETQYF

cdr3_length: 15
j_call: TRBJ2-2
v_call: TRBV5-1
d_call: NA
cdr3_nt: TGCGCCAGCAGCTTGACTGCCATGAACACCGGGGAGCTGTTTTTT
cdr3_aa: CASSLTAMNTGELFF

cdr3_length: 17
j_call: TRBJ1-2
v_call: TRBV5-1
d_call: NA
cdr3_nt: TGCGCCAGCAGCCGTATTTTATCGGGCGGGACTGACAATGGCTACACCTTC
cdr3_aa: CASSRILSGGTDNGYTF

cdr3_length: 17
j_call: TRBJ2-7
v_call: TRBV19
d_call: TRBD2
cdr3_nt: TGTGCCAGTTCTTCTCCGGGACTAGCGCAAAGCTCCTACGAGCAGTACTTC
cdr3_aa: CASSSPGLAQSSYEQYF